A single sample is the source of the 19 T cell receptor beta chains below, sequenced in a study of CD8+CD57+ T cells in acquired aplastic anemia (dated by TCRdb to between 2018 and 2020). The sequencer listed for this sample is Illumina HiSeq 2000. Profiling of TCR beta VDJ combinations and CDR3 sequences used genomic DNA as the template. TCRdb ran its own pipeline on the public reads, namely fastp trimming at Q25 and MiXCR clone calling, and kept in-frame beta chains. Rows matching on CDR3 protein sequence are summarized as one entry with the most common DNA and genes. The sample records some 180,000 distinct CDR3 sequences, 45% to 60% of which are singletons. Under 15% of the sample is held by the ten biggest clonotypes. Patients chosen for sequencing had shown expansion of CD8+CD57+ cells by flow cytometry. Material for sequencing was sorted CD4+, CD8+, or CD8+CD57+ T cells (not recorded which) from PBMCs. Receptor source: a human donor with aplastic anemia.

This clonotype was seen many times. The chain links TRBV5-1 to TRBJ2-3, with D maybe TRBD2 (5 bases). Germline V gives CDR1 SGHRS, CDR2 YFSETQ. The CDR3 contains 14 residues. The V gene lost 0 bases and the J gene lost 3 bases, with 8 bases spanning the gap. The CDR3: CASSLGRGTDTQYF. In DNA form, the CDR3 reads TGCGCCAGCAGCTTGGGTCGGGGAACAGATACGCAGTATTTT. The full variable domain, rest sourced from reference TRBV5-1 and TRBJ2-3, is KAGVTQTPRYLIKTRGQQVTLSCSPISGHRSVSWYQQTPGQGLQFLFEYFSETQRNKGNFPGRFSGRQFSNSRSEMNVSTLELGDSALYLCASSLGRGTDTQYFGPGTRLTVL.

A single count supports this clonotype. The chain carries TRBV19 and TRBJ2-3; TRBD1 might be the D (5 bases). Germline V gene sequence: CDR1 LNHDA, CDR2 SQIVND (reference sequence). The CDR3 runs to 14 residues. V shed 6 bases and J shed 3 bases, with 13 bases lying between them. The CDR3 nucleotides read TGTGCCAGTAGGACGGGCAGGGAAACAGATACGCAGTATTTT. The encoded protein is CASRTGRETDTQYF.

V and J are TRBV28 and TRBJ1-5; a possible D gene is TRBD1 (5 bases). Germline V CDR1 and CDR2: MDHEN, SYDVKM. V gave up 6 bases and J gave up 6 bases, with 18 bases separating them. The CDR3 is 15 amino acids. The CDR3 DNA follows: TGTGCCAGCAGGGACGGGCAGGGAGGGGCTCAGCCCCAGCATTTT. As protein: CASRDGQGGAQPQHF. Using reference TRBV28 and TRBJ1-5 for the parts outside the CDR3, the full variable domain is DVKVTQSSRYLVKRTGEKVFLECVQDMDHENMFWYRQDPGLGLRLIYFSYDVKMKEKGDIPEGYSVSREKKERFSLILESASTNQTSMYLCASRDGQGGAQPQHFGDGTRLSIL.

This clonotype was seen ten or more times. The V call is TRBV30, the J call TRBJ2-7, with D possibly being TRBD1 or TRBD2 (5 bases each). The V gene lost 4 bases and the J gene lost 5 bases, with 18 bases spanning the gap. This CDR3 region has 14 residues. CDR1 is GTSNPN, CDR2 SVGIG, per germline (reference sequence). This CDR3 is CAWTLGGQGDEQYF. The CDR3 nucleotides read TGTGCCTGGACTCTAGGCGGGCAGGGCGACGAGCAGTACTTC.

In its sample, this clonotype was seen many times. The J gene is TRBJ2-5, the V gene TRBV4-2; 15 bases match TRBD2. The CDR3 has 16 amino acids. Germline-derived CDR1 and CDR2 are LGHNA and YNFKEQ. V lost 4 bases and J lost 5; bases outside the gene matches: 5. As DNA, the CDR3 is TGTGCCAGCAGCCTGGGGACTAGCGGGGGGCGGGAGACCCAGTACTTC. Translating it yields CASSLGTSGGRETQYF.

This clonotype has just a few counts. V usage is TRBV6-1 and J usage is TRBJ2-6; weak D call: TRBD2 (5 bases). The CDR3 totals 13 residues. V shed 7 bases and J shed 2 bases, with 6 bases lying between them. CDR1 is MNHNS, CDR2 SASEGT, per germline. The CDR3 region is CASTRAGANVLTF. For the CDR3, the DNA is TGTGCCAGCACGCGGGCTGGGGCCAACGTCCTGACTTTC.

The V and J genes are TRBV20-1 and TRBJ1-5, with D maybe TRBD1 (5 bases). CDR3 length: 14 residues. CDR1 and CDR2 from the germline V gene are DFQATT and SNEGSKA (reference sequence). Trimming left V 1 base short and J 7 bases short, with 14 bases between. The DNA for the CDR3 is TGCAGTGCTAGAGTTGGGGGGGGGGACCAGCCCCAGCATTTT. Translation: CSARVGGGDQPQHF.

The chain uses TRBV4-2 and TRBJ1-2; TRBD1 might be the D (5 bases). Trimming pared 2 bases from V and 2 bases from J, leaving 18 bases between. The CDR3 spans 17 residues. CDR1 and CDR2 from the germline V gene are LGHNA and YNFKEQ. CDR3 nucleotides: TGTGCCAGCAGCCAATCGGTTGGCGGGGGGACCAACTATGGCTACACCTTC. Translating it yields CASSQSVGGGTNYGYTF.

This clonotype was counted a few times. The chain combines TRBV29-1 with TRBJ1-2; unclear D gene. Germline V lookup: CDR1 SQVTM, CDR2 ANQGSEA. Trimming took 2 bases from V and 6 from J, leaving 13 bases between them. The CDR3 sequence is 13 residues long. This CDR3 reads CSVEKGVGNGYTF. The CDR3, as DNA: TGCAGCGTTGAAAAGGGAGTAGGTAATGGCTACACCTTC.

The rearrangement uses TRBV7-2 and TRBJ1-2, with 9 bases aligning to TRBD1. The V and J ends lost 5 bases and 8 bases, in that order; junction bases with no gene match: 3. This CDR3 is built from 12 residues. Germline V gives CDR1 SGHTA, CDR2 FQGNSA. The CDR3, as DNA: TGTGCCAGCAGCAGGGACAGGGTCGGCTACACCTTC. It yields the protein CASSRDRVGYTF. The full variable domain, its missing parts supplied by reference TRBV7-2 and TRBJ1-2, is GAGVSQSPSNKVTEKGKDVELRCDPISGHTALYWYRQSLGQGLEFLIYFQGNSAPDKSGLPSDRFSAERTGGSVSTLTIQRTQQEDSAVYLCASSRDRVGYTFGSGTRLTVV.

The chain recombines TRBV2 with TRBJ1-1; D is ambiguous. V was shortened by 6 bases and J by 0 bases, with 14 bases between the two germline ends. The germline V gene has CDR1 SNHLY and CDR2 FYNNEI. CDR3 length: 15 amino acids. CDR3 residues: CASSLGTRLNTEAFF. The CDR3 nucleotides are TGTGCCAGCAGCTTGGGTACCAGGCTGAACACTGAAGCTTTCTTT.

The chain uses TRBV9 and TRBJ2-3; possibly TRBD1 or TRBD2 for D (5 bases each). Looked up from germline, CDR1 is SGDLS and CDR2 is YYNGEE. The CDR3 spans 12 residues. Trimming shortened V by 3 bases and J by 6 bases, and 8 bases separated the two germline ends. The CDR3 here is CASSGEGDTQYF. The CDR3 coding sequence is TGTGCCAGCAGCGGAGAGGGGGATACGCAGTATTTT. The full variable domain, its missing parts supplied by reference TRBV9 and TRBJ2-3, is DSGVTQTPKHLITATGQRVTLRCSPRSGDLSVYWYQQSLDQGLQFLIQYYNGEERAKGNILERFSAQQFPDLHSELNLSSLELGDSALYFCASSGEGDTQYFGPGTRLTVL.

In this sample, this clonotype turned up many times. The J gene is TRBJ1-1, the V gene TRBV5-1, with D perhaps TRBD1 (6 bases). The V and J ends lost 4 bases and 1 base respectively, with 11 bases between them. The CDR3 has 14 residues. Germline V CDR1 and CDR2: SGHRS, YFSETQ. The CDR3 nucleotides read TGCGCCAGCAGCATTGACAGGCCGAACACTGAAGCTTTCTTT. Its translation: CASSIDRPNTEAFF.

At least ten counts were recorded for this clonotype. The chain employs TRBV4-1 and TRBJ2-2, with 7 bases aligning to TRBD2. Germline assignment: CDR1 MGHRA and CDR2 YSYEKL. The CDR3 covers 16 residues. Trimming at V came to 0 bases and at J to 2 bases, leaving 3 bases not matched to a gene. CDR3 bases: TGCGCCAGCAGCCAAGAAGGGACTACCAACACCGGGGAGCTGTTTTTT. Translation gives CASSQEGTTNTGELFF.

Ten or more counts support this clonotype. This chain joins TRBV6-5 and TRBJ2-7; D might be TRBD2 (6 bases). CDR3 size: 15 residues. Trimming left V 2 bases short and J 0 bases short, with 11 bases between. The germline V gene encodes CDR1 MNHEY and CDR2 SVGAGI. The CDR3 coding sequence is TGTGCCAGCAGTTACCGACGGGGGAGCTCCTACGAGCAGTACTTC. Encoded protein: CASSYRRGSSYEQYF.

This clonotype was recorded many times. In DNA, the CDR3 is TGTGCCAGCAGCTTACGGTTCCTTTGGGAGCAGTTCTTC. Protein sequence: CASSLRFLWEQFF. The chain is built from TRBV11-2 and TRBJ2-1; no firm D call. The V and J ends lost 2 bases and 10 bases respectively, with 12 bases between them. From germline, CDR1 is SGHAT and CDR2 FQNNGV. The CDR3 consists of 13 residues.

The V call is TRBV2, the J call TRBJ2-5; a possible D gene is TRBD2 (6 bases). Germline CDR1 SNHLY, CDR2 FYNNEI. The CDR3 consists of 14 residues. Trimming cost V 3 bases and J 5 bases, with 13 bases left between them. CDR3 sequence: CASSDGGAGETQYF. CDR3 DNA sequence: TGTGCCAGCAGTGACGGCGGGGCTGGGGAGACCCAGTACTTC.

This clonotype is medium-sized (0.01 to 0.1%) in the sample. The genes are TRBV19 and TRBJ2-7; 7 nucleotides agree with TRBD1. Germline V gives CDR1 LNHDA, CDR2 SQIVND (reference sequence). CDR3 length equals 15 residues. V shed 6 bases and J 2 bases; nucleotides not matched to a gene: 10. CDR3 protein: CASSSQAGGTYEQYF. CDR3 bases: TGTGCCAGTAGCTCTCAGGCAGGGGGAACCTACGAGCAGTACTTC.

This rearrangement joins TRBV4-1 to TRBJ2-3; 8 bases agree with TRBD2. The germline V gene has CDR1 MGHRA and CDR2 YSYEKL. Trimming cost V 0 bases and J 4 bases; bases outside gene matches: 9. This CDR3 has 17 residues. CDR3 region: CASSQDLGSGVSDTQYF. CDR3 nucleotide sequence: TGCGCCAGCAGCCAAGATCTAGGTAGCGGGGTTTCAGATACGCAGTATTTT.